This is a list of T cell receptor beta chains from one sample in a study of CD8 T cells in ankylosing spondylitis. TCRdb re-called the 5' RACE reads with MiXCR, one entry per CDR3 protein. The sample records roughly 150,000 distinct CDR3 sequences, 30% to 35% being singletons. Sequencing was carried out using synovial fluid, either unsorted or a sorted T cell fraction (not recorded which). All receptors come from a male donor with ankylosing spondylitis. Both conserved end residues are part of each CDR3. Fields, in order: clone size, V gene, D gene, J gene, CDR3 protein, CDR3 DNA. D genes are given only for firm matches. The size of a clone is reported for some rows only, either as once, few or many, or as a class for expanded clones.

clone size: many; V gene: TRBV4-2; D gene: TRBD2; J gene: TRBJ2-7; CDR3 protein: CASSQGLAGGGAYEQYF; CDR3 DNA: TGTGCCAGCAGCCAGGGACTAGCGGGAGGTGGTGCGTACGAGCAGTACTTC
clone size: few; V gene: TRBV28; D gene: TRBD1; J gene: TRBJ1-1; CDR3 protein: CASSLQGAGRGGTEAFF; CDR3 DNA: TGTGCCAGCAGTTTACAGGGGGCAGGTCGGGGTGGCACTGAAGCTTTCTTT
clone size: many; V gene: TRBV4-3; D gene: .; J gene: TRBJ2-6; CDR3 protein: CASSHGTTGRAGANVLTF; CDR3 DNA: TGCGCCAGCAGCCACGGAACGACAGGGAGGGCTGGGGCCAACGTCCTGACTTTC
clone size: many; V gene: TRBV19; D gene: TRBD1; J gene: TRBJ1-5; CDR3 protein: CASSIVSGTGIQPQHF; CDR3 DNA: TGTGCCAGTAGTATAGTGTCTGGGACAGGGATCCAGCCCCAGCATTTT
clone size: once; V gene: TRBV20-1; D gene: .; J gene: TRBJ2-3; CDR3 protein: CSARRVAVTTTDTQYF; CDR3 DNA: TGCAGTGCTAGACGGGTAGCGGTTACAACCACAGATACGCAGTATTTT
clone size: .; V gene: TRBV30; D gene: .; J gene: TRBJ2-1; CDR3 protein: CAWIKKGTNEQFF; CDR3 DNA: TGTGCCTGGATTAAAAAGGGAACGAATGAGCAGTTCTTC
clone size: .; V gene: TRBV9; D gene: .; J gene: TRBJ2-1; CDR3 protein: CASSVAGLEYNEQFF; CDR3 DNA: TGTGCCAGCAGCGTAGCTGGGCTAGAGTACAATGAGCAGTTCTTC
clone size: .; V gene: TRBV5-1; D gene: .; J gene: TRBJ1-1; CDR3 protein: CASSWTTSNAIMNTEAFF; CDR3 DNA: TGCGCCAGCAGCTGGACGACGTCGAATGCCATCATGAACACTGAAGCTTTCTTT
clone size: many; V gene: TRBV29-1; D gene: TRBD1; J gene: TRBJ2-7; CDR3 protein: CSVVGQTYEQYF; CDR3 DNA: TGCAGCGTTGTGGGACAGACCTACGAGCAGTACTTC
clone size: .; V gene: TRBV20-1; D gene: TRBD1; J gene: TRBJ2-7; CDR3 protein: CSASGTGGFF; CDR3 DNA: TGCAGTGCTAGTGGGACAGGGGGGTTCTTC
clone size: many; V gene: TRBV15; D gene: .; J gene: TRBJ2-5; CDR3 protein: CATSRGYEETQYF; CDR3 DNA: TGTGCCACCAGCAGAGGGTATGAAGAGACCCAGTACTTC
clone size: few; V gene: TRBV20-1; D gene: .; J gene: TRBJ2-3; CDR3 protein: CSASDAAEVPDTQYF; CDR3 DNA: TGCAGTGCTTCGGACGCGGCGGAGGTTCCAGATACGCAGTATTTT
clone size: .; V gene: TRBV20-1; D gene: .; J gene: TRBJ2-7; CDR3 protein: CSAASSDEQYF; CDR3 DNA: TGCAGTGCAGCATCTAGCGACGAGCAGTACTTC
clone size: .; V gene: TRBV30; D gene: .; J gene: TRBJ1-3; CDR3 protein: CAWSPNTGPSGNTIYF; CDR3 DNA: TGTGCCTGGAGTCCCAATACAGGTCCCTCTGGAAACACCATATATTTT
clone size: .; V gene: TRBV7-8; D gene: .; J gene: TRBJ1-6; CDR3 protein: CATQPGTYNSPLHF; CDR3 DNA: TGTGCCACCCAGCCTGGAACCTATAATTCACCCCTCCACTTT
clone size: .; V gene: TRBV5-1; D gene: .; J gene: TRBJ2-7; CDR3 protein: CASSLAWTAPYEQYF; CDR3 DNA: TGCGCCAGCAGCTTGGCATGGACAGCCCCCTACGAGCAGTACTTC
clone size: .; V gene: TRBV11-2; D gene: TRBD2; J gene: TRBJ2-3; CDR3 protein: CASSLRVAGGTDTQYF; CDR3 DNA: TGTGCCAGCAGCCTGAGGGTAGCGGGGGGCACAGATACGCAGTATTTT
clone size: .; V gene: TRBV5-1; D gene: .; J gene: TRBJ1-2; CDR3 protein: CASSLPRTFDNYGYTF; CDR3 DNA: TGCGCCAGCAGCTTGCCCCGGACCTTTGATAACTATGGCTACACCTTC
clone size: .; V gene: TRBV2; D gene: TRBD1; J gene: TRBJ2-1; CDR3 protein: CASRGQQHNEQFF; CDR3 DNA: TGTGCCAGCAGGGGACAGCAACACAATGAGCAGTTCTTC
clone size: .; V gene: TRBV25-1; D gene: .; J gene: TRBJ1-1; CDR3 protein: CASSEYSGGRGNTEAFF; CDR3 DNA: TGTGCCAGCAGTGAATATAGCGGGGGAAGGGGCAACACTGAAGCTTTCTTT
clone size: .; V gene: TRBV20-1; D gene: .; J gene: TRBJ1-1; CDR3 protein: CSARAPMGWSFF; CDR3 DNA: TGCAGTGCTAGAGCTCCCATGGGTTGGTCTTTCTTT
clone size: few; V gene: TRBV5-4; D gene: .; J gene: TRBJ2-1; CDR3 protein: CASSLEGRIEQFF; CDR3 DNA: TGTGCCAGCAGCTTGGAAGGCAGGATCGAGCAGTTCTTC
clone size: few; V gene: TRBV28; D gene: TRBD1; J gene: TRBJ1-3; CDR3 protein: CATEGQLTAGNTIYF; CDR3 DNA: TGTGCCACCGAGGGACAGCTAACGGCTGGAAACACCATATATTTT
clone size: few; V gene: TRBV20-1; D gene: .; J gene: TRBJ1-5; CDR3 protein: CSAVQGGNQPQHF; CDR3 DNA: TGCAGTGCTGTACAGGGAGGCAATCAGCCCCAGCATTTT